The entry below gives a single TCR beta chain sequence along with its context. Its antigen is not identified. UMIs and sample barcodes were carried by the TCR alpha and TCR beta cDNA libraries that 5'RACE produced using constant-segment primers. A single record per CDR3 protein comes from TCRdb applying MiXCR to the 5' RACE reads. Here the sample spans 340,000 or so distinct CDR3 sequences, 10% to 15% being singletons. The data were obtained in a study of T-cell memory formation after mild COVID-19. Study-level information: TCR clusters were mostly confined to one donor each.

Study-wide results and caveats: Certain responding clones were present in pre-infection memory, suggesting participation of cross-reactive memory. CD4+ contracting clones lay mainly in CM and EM, CD8+ ones in EMRA.

The sequence was collected from a man aged 18 to 29 who had mild COVID-19 (a few samples of this study predate the infection). Cell type and time point are not known. The sequenced sample consisted of PBMCs or a T cell subset sorted from them (not recorded which).

DNA of the CDR3: TGTGCTAGTGGTCCTCCAGGGGCCGGCACTGAAGCTTTCTTT. Its translation is CASGPPGAGTEAFF. This rearrangement joins TRBV12-5 to TRBJ1-1, with a weak D call TRBD1 (6 bases). Germline values: CDR1 LGHNT, CDR2 FRNRAP. With 5 bases removed from V and 4 bases from J, the gap between germline ends came to 14 bases. The CDR3 spans 14 residues.